The text below deals with one TCR beta chain. This sample is part of a study of OX40 agonist ivuxolimab in advanced cancers. V shed 3 bases and J shed 3 bases, with 10 bases lying between them. CDR3 size: 13 residues. Germline-derived CDR1 and CDR2 are SGHDT and YYEEEE. Measured with immunoSEQ multiplex PCR; TCRdb has only the in-frame clones, and not every one. Of around 27,000 clones detected, approximately 84% appear once; the ten largest clones hold approximately 20%. This receptor was obtained from an adult with an advanced solid tumor such as melanoma, head and neck, liver or kidney cancer. The sequences come from CD4+ or CD8+ T cells sorted from blood, collected in a trial of the OX40 agonist ivuxolimab. V usage is TRBV5-6 and J usage is TRBJ2-7, with D unresolved. Written as DNA, the CDR3 is TGTGCCAGCAGCTCCGGTTGGGGCTACGAGCAGTACTTC. It specifies CASSSGWGYEQYF.